Included here is one T cell receptor (beta chain) sequence, with context. Antigen specificity is unknown. Sample treatment: around 19 received Ad26.COV2.S at low or high dose, single or two shots; about 5 received placebo; per-sample allocation not given. Sample collection was performed on day 63 after the first vaccine or placebo injection. Based in Boston, the donor was an adult of 18-55 years. The method was immunoSEQ multiplex PCR; TCRdb's version includes in-frame clones alone and lacks a portion of them. The sample has around 340,000 clones, 88% seen once. The data were obtained in a study of Ad26.COV2.S vaccination and SARS-CoV-2 variants. Findings and caveats of the study: Among vaccine recipients, spike-specific TCR breadth exceeded that of placebo recipients. People who got the vaccine or the placebo had similar non-spike TCR breadth.

The V gene's germline CDR1 is MDHEN and CDR2 SYDVKM. The CDR3 totals 13 residues. The TCR sequence derives from a person between 18 and 60 years old who received the Ad26.COV2.S COVID-19 vaccine or a placebo. The sample here was peripheral blood, taken in a trial of Ad26.COV2.S vaccine versus placebo. V and J are TRBV28 and TRBJ2-1, with 7 nucleotides matching TRBD2. The CDR3 nucleotides are TGTGGGGCGGGGGTTAGCTCCTACAATGAGCAGTTCTTC. Its translation: CGAGVSSYNEQFF. Full variable domain (outside the CDR3, taken from reference TRBV28 and TRBJ2-1): DVKVTQSSRYLVKRTGEKVFLECVQDMDHENMFWYRQDPGLGLRLIYFSYDVKMKEKGDIPEGYSVSREKKERFSLILESASTNQTSMYLCGAGVSSYNEQFFGPGTRLTVL.